Reported below is one T cell receptor beta chain. Enrollment of patients from Seattle took place during active infection, with longitudinal follow-up. CDR3 length equals 12 residues. V shed 5 bases and J shed 6 bases, with 11 bases lying between them. Per germline, CDR1 SGHAT and CDR2 FQNNGV. Using immunoSEQ multiplex PCR, the repertoire was profiled, and TCRdb retains in-frame clones only, with some absent. Among about 200,000 clones listed, approximately 90% were seen once. This sample is part of a study of blood T cell repertoires in COVID-19. Sequenced material: peripheral blood. The V call is TRBV11-2, the J call TRBJ2-7, with D unclear. The TCR comes from a woman aged 50 to 60 with COVID-19, enrolled during active disease. For the CDR3, the DNA is TGTGCCAGCAGCCTAGGACGGGTCGAGCAGTACTTC. Protein sequence: CASSLGRVEQYF.